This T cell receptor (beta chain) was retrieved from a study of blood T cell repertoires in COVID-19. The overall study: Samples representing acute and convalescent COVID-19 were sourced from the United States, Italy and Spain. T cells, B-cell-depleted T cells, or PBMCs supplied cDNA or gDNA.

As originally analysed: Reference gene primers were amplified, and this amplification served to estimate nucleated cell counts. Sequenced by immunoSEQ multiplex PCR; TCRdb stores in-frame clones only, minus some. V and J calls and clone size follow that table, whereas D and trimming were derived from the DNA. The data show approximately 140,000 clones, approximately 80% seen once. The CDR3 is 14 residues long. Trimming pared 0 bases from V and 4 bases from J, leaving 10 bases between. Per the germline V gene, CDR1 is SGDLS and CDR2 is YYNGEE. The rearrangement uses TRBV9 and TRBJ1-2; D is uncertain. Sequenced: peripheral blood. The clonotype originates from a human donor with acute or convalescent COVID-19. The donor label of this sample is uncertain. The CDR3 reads CASSVEAEGYGYTF. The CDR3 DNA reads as TGTGCCAGCAGCGTAGAAGCGGAGGGCTATGGCTACACCTTC.